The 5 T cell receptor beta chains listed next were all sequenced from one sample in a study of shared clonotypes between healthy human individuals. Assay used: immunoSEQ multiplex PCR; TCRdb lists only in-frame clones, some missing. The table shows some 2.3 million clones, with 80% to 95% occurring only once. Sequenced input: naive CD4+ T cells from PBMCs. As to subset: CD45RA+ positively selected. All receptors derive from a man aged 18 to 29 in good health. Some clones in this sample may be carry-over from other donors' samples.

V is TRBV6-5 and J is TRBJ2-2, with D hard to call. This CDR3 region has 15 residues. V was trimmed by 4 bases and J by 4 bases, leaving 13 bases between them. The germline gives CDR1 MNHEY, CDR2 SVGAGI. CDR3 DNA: TGTGCCAGCAGTTTATCTTGGGTTGGCACCGGGGAGCTGTTTTTT. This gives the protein CASSLSWVGTGELFF.

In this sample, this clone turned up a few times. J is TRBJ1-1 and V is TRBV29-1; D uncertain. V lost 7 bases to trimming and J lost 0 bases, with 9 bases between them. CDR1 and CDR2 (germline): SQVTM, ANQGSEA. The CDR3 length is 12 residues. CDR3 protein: CSGSQVNTEAFF. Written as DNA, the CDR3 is TGCAGCGGATCTCAGGTGAACACTGAAGCTTTCTTT.

This chain's CDR3 is CASSGTSRTGNEQFF. The DNA for the CDR3 is TGTGCCAGCAGTGGGACTAGCCGGACGGGCAATGAGCAGTTCTTC. The V gene is TRBV6-1, the J gene TRBJ2-1, with 8 nucleotides matching TRBD2. Germline loops: CDR1 MNHNS, CDR2 SASEGT. Losses at the gene ends were 4 bases for V and 6 bases for J; bases not matched to a gene: 8. The CDR3 has 15 residues.

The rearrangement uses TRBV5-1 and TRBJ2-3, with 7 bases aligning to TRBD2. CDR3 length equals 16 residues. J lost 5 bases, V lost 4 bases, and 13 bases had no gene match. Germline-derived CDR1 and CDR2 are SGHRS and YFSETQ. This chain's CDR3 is CASSRTLAGAKDTQYF. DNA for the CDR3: TGCGCCAGCAGCCGCACCCTGGCGGGAGCAAAAGATACGCAGTATTTT.

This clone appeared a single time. Here the CDR3 reads CASSASGRGETQYF. Written as DNA, the CDR3 is TGTGCCAGCAGCGCTAGCGGGAGAGGAGAGACCCAGTACTTC. The chain combines TRBV7-3 with TRBJ2-5; 10 positions agree with TRBD2. CDR1 is SGHTA, CDR2 FQGTGA, per germline. Trimming cost V 5 bases and J 4 bases; bases outside gene matches: 4. CDR3 length: 14 residues. Full variable domain (rest looked up from reference TRBV7-3 and TRBJ2-5): GAGVSQTPSNKVTEKGKYVELRCDPISGHTALYWYRQSLGQGPEFLIYFQGTGAADDSGLPNDRFFAVRPEGSVSTLKIQRTERGDSAVYLCASSASGRGETQYFGPGTRLLVL.